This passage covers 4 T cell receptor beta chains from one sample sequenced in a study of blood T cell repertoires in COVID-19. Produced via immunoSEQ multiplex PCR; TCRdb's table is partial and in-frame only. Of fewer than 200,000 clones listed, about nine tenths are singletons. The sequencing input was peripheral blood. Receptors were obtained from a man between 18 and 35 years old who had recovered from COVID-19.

The CDR3 spells CSVESPGREQYF. The CDR3 DNA follows: TGCAGCGTTGAATCCCCAGGAAGGGAGCAGTACTTC. V is TRBV29-1 and J is TRBJ2-7; D gene ambiguous. Trimming shortened V by 2 bases and J by 7 bases, and 12 bases separated the two germline ends. The CDR3 covers 12 residues. CDR1 is SQVTM and CDR2 is ANQGSEA in the germline V gene.

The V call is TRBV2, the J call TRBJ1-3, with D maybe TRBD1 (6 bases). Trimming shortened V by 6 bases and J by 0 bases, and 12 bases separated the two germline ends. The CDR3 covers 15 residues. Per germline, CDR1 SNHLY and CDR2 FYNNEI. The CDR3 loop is CASRDSEASGNTIYF. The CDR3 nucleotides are TGTGCCAGCAGGGACAGCGAAGCCTCTGGAAACACCATATATTTT.

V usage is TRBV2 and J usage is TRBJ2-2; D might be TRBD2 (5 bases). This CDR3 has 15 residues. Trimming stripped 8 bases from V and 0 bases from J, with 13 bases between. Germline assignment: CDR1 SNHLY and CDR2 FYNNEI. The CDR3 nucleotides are TGTGCCAGCCTTCGGAGCGGTGCGAACACCGGGGAGCTGTTTTTT. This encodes CASLRSGANTGELFF.

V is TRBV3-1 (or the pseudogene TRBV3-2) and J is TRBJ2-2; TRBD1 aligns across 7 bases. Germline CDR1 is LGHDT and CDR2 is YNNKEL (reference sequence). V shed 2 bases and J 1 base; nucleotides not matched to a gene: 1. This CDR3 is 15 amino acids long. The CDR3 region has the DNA TGTGCCAGCAGCCAAAGACAGGGGAACACCGGGGAGCTGTTTTTT. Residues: CASSQRQGNTGELFF.